The 2 T cell receptor beta chains below come from one sample, sequenced in a study of patients and donors after allogeneic stem cell transplantation (dated by TCRdb to between 2020 and 2021). Receptors were amplified or captured by RT-PCR. Sequencing took place on a NextSeq 550. The public reads were reprocessed in TCRdb via fastp at Q25 and MiXCR, keeping in-frame beta chains. Rows merge per CDR3 protein into single entries with the most common DNA and genes. In this sample the table shows roughly 140,000 distinct CDR3 sequences, 37% of which occur a single time. Clones ranked in the top ten supply 50% of the sample. The sample was blood, either unsorted or a sorted T cell fraction (not recorded which). The origin of the receptors is a human donor who was either an allogeneic HSCT recipient or a stem cell or donor lymphocyte infusion donor (not recorded which). It is not recorded whose cells these are; they may come from a transplant donor.

The chain joins TRBV11-2 to TRBJ2-3, with 7 bases that match TRBD2. V was pared by 3 bases and J by 2 bases, with 11 bases of the junction left unmatched. The germline V gene encodes CDR1 SGHAT and CDR2 FQNNGV. The CDR3 is 17 residues long. As DNA, the CDR3 is TGTGCCAGCAGCTTTCTCCTCCTGGGACTACCCACAGATACGCAGTATTTT. It yields the protein CASSFLLLGLPTDTQYF.

On this clonotype: At one of its ends the junction is not consistent with the germline gene, which may arise from a read error. The chain employs TRBV7-2 and TRBJ2-1, with D unresolved. From germline, CDR1 is SGHTA and CDR2 FQGNSA. The CDR3 is made up of 11 amino acids. CDR3 residues: CASSLRGVMDF. The CDR3 nucleotides are TGTGCCAGCAGCTTACGTGGGGTAATGGACTTC. Combining the CDR3 with reference TRBV7-2 and TRBJ2-1 gives the whole variable domain GAGVSQSPSNKVTEKGKDVELRCDPISGHTALYWYRQSLGQGLEFLIYFQGNSAPDKSGLPSDRFSAERTGGSVSTLTIQRTQQEDSAVYLCASSLRGVMDFGPGTRLTVL.